These T cell receptor beta chains were read from a single sample in a study of blood T cell repertoires in COVID-19. Sequencing used immunoSEQ multiplex PCR; TCRdb keeps in-frame clones, though not all of them. The data show around 200,000 clones, with under 90% seen just once and around 14% held by the top ten. Sequenced input: peripheral blood. Source of these receptors: a man aged 25 to 40 with active or convalescent COVID-19. CDR3s leave out the opening cysteine and the closing phenylalanine or tryptophan.

v_gene: TRBV2; j_gene: TRBJ2-3; CDR3aa: ASCLAGGTDTQY
v_gene: TRBV27; j_gene: TRBJ1-5; CDR3aa: ASSPRFQGRNQPQH
v_gene: TRBV6-6; j_gene: TRBJ2-4; CDR3aa: ASSRRTSGRGKNIQY
v_gene: TRBV11-3; j_gene: TRBJ2-2; CDR3aa: ASSREQGTYTGELF
v_gene: TRBV11-2; j_gene: TRBJ1-2; CDR3aa: ASSLEDRGYGYT
v_gene: TRBV7-6; j_gene: TRBJ1-6; CDR3aa: ASSLEGGFDSPLH
v_gene: TRBV7-9; j_gene: TRBJ2-7; CDR3aa: ASSFPGETYEQY
v_gene: TRBV5-6; j_gene: TRBJ1-4; CDR3aa: ASSLAGKNEKLF
v_gene: TRBV6-5; j_gene: TRBJ1-5; CDR3aa: ASSQDNNSNQPQH
v_gene: TRBV30; j_gene: TRBJ1-2; CDR3aa: AWRAPEEAGYT
v_gene: TRBV7-9; j_gene: TRBJ2-1; CDR3aa: ASSSLYNEQF
v_gene: TRBV14; j_gene: TRBJ1-1; CDR3aa: ASSQGSGGTEAF
v_gene: TRBV19; j_gene: TRBJ1-1; CDR3aa: ASSIASHEAF
v_gene: TRBV27; j_gene: TRBJ2-5; CDR3aa: ASSSSQGAAAETQY
v_gene: TRBV7-8; j_gene: TRBJ1-2; CDR3aa: ASSGTDAYSYGYT
v_gene: TRBV3-1/TRBV3-2; j_gene: TRBJ1-4; CDR3aa: ASSPAFNEKLF
v_gene: TRBV5-1; j_gene: TRBJ1-1; CDR3aa: ASSFPPEEEPNTEAF
v_gene: TRBV3-1/TRBV3-2; j_gene: TRBJ2-1; CDR3aa: ASSQDENRDGNEQF
v_gene: TRBV5-1; j_gene: TRBJ1-2; CDR3aa: ASSLTGAGGYT
v_gene: TRBV5-4; j_gene: TRBJ1-1; CDR3aa: ASSPPTGLNTEAF